The entry that follows covers one T cell receptor beta chain sequence. These data belong to a study of blood T cell repertoires in COVID-19. For the study at large: Cohort 3 donors counted as recovered after two negative PCRs, clearance, or resolved symptoms. In each case, the material was cDNA or gDNA derived from T cells, B-cell-depleted T cells, or PBMCs.

CDR3 length equals 14 residues. V was pared by 6 bases and J by 0 bases, with 8 bases between. Per the germline V gene, CDR1 is SNHLY and CDR2 is FYNNEI. As originally analysed: Estimates of nucleated cell counts were drawn from the amplification of reference gene primers. TCRdb's table, derived via immunoSEQ multiplex PCR, lists solely in-frame clones and lacks some. D and trimming were read from the DNA, whereas the V and J calls and clone size are those reported in that table. The data show about 400,000 clones, around 87% seen once. The TCR was taken from a man aged 35 to 55 in a cohort exposed to, infected with or recovered from COVID-19 (not recorded which). The chain is built from TRBV2 and TRBJ2-2, with D tentatively TRBD2 (5 bases). Sequencing was carried out using PBMCs or T cells enriched from blood (not recorded which). As DNA, the CDR3 is TGTGCCAGCAGGGCGGGCGCGAACACCGGGGAGCTGTTTTTT. Translated: CASRAGANTGELFF.